The source of this T cell receptor beta chain is a study of control samples from healthy donors and cancer patients. Sequencing was performed with immunoSEQ multiplex PCR; in TCRdb, only in-frame clones are kept and a portion is missing. The data show about 74,000 clones, nearly 90% seen once. The germline V gene has CDR1 SGHDT and CDR2 YYEEEE. CDR3 size: 14 residues. V was trimmed by 4 bases and J by 1 base, leaving 11 bases between them. This clone was recorded only once. The chain couples TRBV5-6 to TRBJ1-1, with D possibly matching TRBD1 (6 bases). The sequencing sample was made of blood. The clonotype comes from a woman in her 50s in good health. The CDR3 reads CASSRTGSNTEAFF. The CDR3 nucleotides read TGTGCCAGCAGCCGCACAGGGTCGAACACTGAAGCTTTCTTT.